This T cell receptor (beta chain) is from a study of cytomegalovirus exposure and HLA in healthy donors (dated by TCRdb to about 2017). Looking at the study overall: An earlier analysis of about 530 of the donors reported approximately 260 Gb of sequence data and about 120 million unique TCR beta sequences obtained from around 170 million T cells. An early release that covered roughly 600 HLA-typed donors contained 300 to 350 gigabases of sequencing data and some 87 million unique TCR sequences. Among the roughly 390 genotyped donors, under 90% belonged to the genetic ancestry cluster associated with self-reported Caucasian donors. The aim of the study was to test whether cataloging public T cell receptors could identify signatures of past pathogen exposure. The study used immunosequencing to profile the T cell repertoires of some 600 subjects and linked those repertoires to cytomegalovirus serostatus. Along with the approximately 700-subject first cohort, a separate validation cohort of over 90 different subjects was used. To predict cytomegalovirus infection status, the study combined high-throughput TCR immunosequencing, statistical association of individual TCRs with disease status, and machine learning. In a later analysis, previously published TCR beta repertoires from 550 to 700 donors were re-analyzed and high-resolution HLA genotyping was added so that TCR occurrence patterns could be studied. Rather than using new phenotypic data, the later analysis identified candidate immune exposures from TCR beta sequences and from how often those sequences occurred across donors. To decide whether each TCR beta V gene segment behaved as functional or pseudogenic, an earlier analysis of some 600 of the donors relied on high-throughput TCR beta sequencing. Donor age, sex, ethnicity and CMV serostatus were compiled together with the repertoire data. A later genetic analysis used genome-wide SNP genotypes for about 55% of the 666 donors, treating that subset as a discovery cohort. All discovery cohort repertoires had been generated using a single sequencing platform. HLA typing included class I and class II loci at four-digit resolution. The number of donors typed differed by locus, with roughly 620-630 for A, B, C, DRB1 and DQB1, around 560 for DQA1, 600 to 610 for DPA1, and around 430 for DPB1. Four to six DR-DQ haplotypes were handled as single units for association and clustering, since linkage in the cohort was strong. On average, roughly 240,000 unique TCR beta nucleotide sequences were sequenced per donor among a few hundred genotyped donors of the cohort, with 15% to 20% of those sequences being non-productive.

The cohort consisted of hundreds of healthy bone marrow donors. At the time of sampling, every cohort member was nominally healthy, though immune exposures that went unrecorded were likely present. The donor was CMV seronegative and was included in the group of several hundred seronegative cohort members. Every donor gave a peripheral blood sample, and the peripheral blood mononuclear cells from that sample were used for TCR beta sequencing. Genomic DNA extraction from the blood cell samples was performed with the Qiagen DNeasy Blood Extraction Kit. Broad study findings and their caveats: In a later genetic analysis, fewer N-insertions in productive TCRs were reported among donors in an Asian-associated ancestry cluster than the 666-donor mean. A later genetic analysis associated a missense DCLRE1C variant with V-gene and J-gene trimming of TCR beta chains, and an independent cohort replicated the association. A further reported finding was that TCR beta sequences accurately predicted the HLA-A and HLA-B alleles for most subjects in the first cohort. In an earlier analysis of some 540 of the donors, most TCR beta V segments appeared in productive rearrangements about 87% or about 30% of the time, broadly matching IMGT annotations. A later analysis found that most CMV-associated TCR beta chains appeared HLA-restricted, with HLA associations seemingly driven largely by CMV exposure. While some public TCRs were present in many individuals, most TCR sequences turned up only very rarely across donors. Compared with equally common non-associated chains, HLA-associated TCR beta chains in a later analysis were more clonally expanded and had lower generation probabilities. The authors suggested that the approach could potentially be extended to other disease states and immunological phenotypes. Specific HLA alleles were associated with 16,951 TCR beta sequences at a false discovery rate of 0.05 in a later analysis. The 87-base-pair reads could not distinguish some IMGT-functional V segments, including TRBV6-2 and TRBV6-3, so those segments were excluded. Roughly 15 rarely observed V segments, including chromosome 9 orphons, were excluded from the earlier analysis of about 500 of the donors because counts were too low. When HLA alleles, especially DR and DQ, strongly co-occurred, attributing TCR associations to individual alleles was difficult. The cohort was sequenced for TCR beta chains only, and without alpha or paired-chain data the features that could be detected were limited. In vitro tests confirmed that a few of the cytomegalovirus-associated TCR beta chains recognize cytomegalovirus antigens. Linkage disequilibrium might explain the correlated functional status among segregating V segments, but an unknown experimental factor could not be excluded. Presence/absence analyses assumed roughly uniform sequencing depth across donors, an assumption that may not hold. The sequencing pipeline was judged likely to have produced a cluster of highly shared sequence variants as a technical artifact. The classifier was reported to diagnose cytomegalovirus status with high specificity and sensitivity in both the original cohort and the validation cohort. Because HLA typing was unavailable for some donors at each locus, only the typed subset was used in association tests. The only immune exposure information available for the cohort was CMV serostatus. The study listed approximately 150 TCR beta chains as associated with cytomegalovirus. Several of the top co-occurrence clusters appeared to be linked to parvovirus B19, influenza, CMV and Epstein-Barr virus, according to a later analysis. In a later analysis, the rate of TCR association differed among HLA loci, with DRB1 alleles having the most associated TCRs and HLA-C alleles having the fewest.

The library was obtained by the immunoSEQ multiplex PCR assay. For the multiplex PCR, a mixture combining 60 forward primers for TCR Vbeta segments and 13 reverse primers for TCR Jbeta segments was used. The CDR3 region of rearranged TCR beta genes was amplified from genomic DNA with a multiplex PCR assay. The Illumina HiSeq System was used to sequence the amplified TCR beta libraries as 87-base-pair reads. Per the source publication's procedure: In a later analysis, tens of millions of unique TCR beta chains were counted across the 500 to 850 repertoires, and about 10 million of these chains were shared by at least two donors. Raw reads were error-corrected and collapsed into unique sequences with a nearest-neighbor algorithm that merged closely related sequences to remove PCR and sequencing errors. Alignment of CDR3 sequences to IMGT reference sequences was used to assign V, D and J gene segments. Each retained sequence needed at least a six-nucleotide match to both a V gene segment and a J gene segment. Rearrangements were classified as productive when the CDR3 lacked stop codons and remained in frame with V and J, and all other rearrangements were classified as non-productive. CDR3 was defined by IMGT convention, running from the second conserved V-encoded cysteine to the conserved J-encoded phenylalanine. The earlier analysis of some 600 of the donors excluded sequences that lacked an unambiguous match to a single V gene segment. In an earlier analysis of some 590 of the donors, V segments were called functional above 56.7% productive rearrangements and were called segregating when the between-donor standard deviation exceeded 5%. A statistical classification framework was built to diagnose cytomegalovirus status from the catalog of TCR beta chain sequences. In a later analysis, V and J genes were assigned by comparing TCR nucleotide sequences against IMGT/GENE-DB human TR gene sequences. In a later analysis, CDR3 sequences and most-parsimonious VDJ recombination scenarios were assigned using the TCRdist pipeline. In a later analysis, each TCR beta chain was defined by its CDR3 amino acid sequence together with its V-gene family, and reads without a unique V-gene family were excluded. In a later analysis, 550 to 650 highly shared, low-generation-probability nucleotide sequences were removed to address suspected cross-contamination and a sequencing artifact. In a later analysis, a clonal expansion index for each public chain was calculated from normalized within-repertoire ranks of inferred template counts. In a later analysis, generation probabilities were computed using a VDJ recombination model fitted to out-of-frame rearrangements, and the results were checked against IGoR. In a later analysis, hypergeometric tests were used to score TCR-TCR, TCR-HLA and TCR-CMV co-occurrence, with a repertoire-size bias correction applied to TCR pairs. In a later analysis, false discovery rates were estimated by permuting HLA or CMV assignments 20 times. In a later analysis, co-occurring TCRs were grouped using DBSCAN, with TCRdist sequence similarity added in when clustering inside HLA-allele-positive subsets. Repertoires with fewer than 30,000 or more than 120,000 public chains were left out of co-occurrence clustering, as were five repertoires with anomalous nucleotide sharing. This is the immuneACCESS table as TCRdb keeps it, with only in-frame sequences that have V and J called. A part of the clones is gone; compared with another copy, unresolved V genes explain less than half, and the rest is unexplained. That table gives V, J and clone size, and the DNA gave D and trimming. Here the sample has 270,000 or so clones; 85% to 95% occur a single time. The ten biggest clones cover 1.5% to 2% of the sample.

Reading the germline V gene gives CDR1 MNHEY and CDR2 SVGAGI. Trimming takes 2 bases off V and 4 bases off J; junction bases not matched to a gene: 3. From the cysteine through the phenylalanine, the CDR3 covers 15 amino acids. Only the CDR3 part of the read is kept: 45 bases, read in frame from the first base. Concerning this clone itself: It lacks a known antigen. Base qualities are not recorded, but no much larger clone differs from it by a single base.

The receptor was isolated from a girl aged 2-10 years in good health and CMV-seronegative. The sequence joins TRBV6-5 to TRBJ2-2; the central 8 bases match TRBD2. The sample taken for sequencing was PBMCs. CDR3 loop: CASSYRGGFTGELFF. The sequenced DNA is TGTGCCAGCAGTTACCGGGGGGGCTTCACCGGGGAGCTGTTTTTT.